This TCR beta chain originates from a study of cytomegalovirus exposure and HLA in healthy donors. As regards this clone: As yet, its antigen is unknown.

PCR was performed using 60 Vbeta and 13 Jbeta primers. Only in-frame clones appear in the TCRdb table, and some are missing; sequencing was by immunoSEQ multiplex PCR. The table shows under 150,000 clones, with over 60% occurring only once. CDR1 and CDR2 (germline): SGDLS, YYNGEE. The CDR3 contains 16 residues. With 0 bases clipped from V and 2 bases from J, the junction kept 2 bases outside the gene matches. Study observations and caveats: In vitro confirmation showed three CMV-associated chains to be CMV antigen specific.

Material: PBMCs. This TCR was recovered from a man aged 35-49 years in good health and CMV-seronegative. The chain combines TRBV9 with TRBJ2-6; 7 nucleotides align to TRBD1. CDR3 sequence: CASSVGGGAGANVLTF. CDR3 sequence (DNA): TGTGCCAGCAGCGTAGGAGGGGGCGCTGGGGCCAACGTCCTGACTTTC.